Below are 10 T cell receptor beta chains sequenced from a single sample in a study of blood T cells in healthy people across ages. Next came a second PCR, run for roughly 6 to 11 cycles, which used a sample-barcoded 5' primer along with a J-beta primer mix. MiXCR, run by TCRdb on the 5' RACE reads, gives a single entry per CDR3 protein. The table has 1.5 million to 2 million distinct CDR3 sequences, about 35% seen once. Material for sequencing was blood. The receptors here all came from a woman in her thirties in good health.

This clonotype has a handful of counts. The chain recombines TRBV20-1 with TRBJ2-3, with TRBD2 matching 8 bases. This CDR3 has 14 residues. The germline V gene encodes CDR1 DFQATT and CDR2 SNEGSKA (reference sequence). V dropped 4 bases and J dropped 7; count of bases not matched to a gene: 10. The CDR3 sequence is CSAMSGRAGNTQYF. The CDR3 region has the DNA TGCAGTGCTATGTCCGGGAGGGCAGGGAATACGCAGTATTTT.

J is TRBJ1-2 and V is TRBV10-3; perhaps TRBD1 as D (5 bases). V lost 5 bases and J 6 bases, leaving 7 bases between the germline ends. This CDR3 spans 11 amino acids. Looked up from germline, CDR1 is ENHRY and CDR2 is SYGVKD. This CDR3 is CAISRGDGYTF. As DNA, the CDR3 is TGTGCCATCAGTAGGGGCGATGGCTACACCTTC.

In the case of this clonotype: At one end, the junction sequence differs from germline, possibly due to a read error. Written as DNA, the CDR3 is TGCGCCAGCAGCTACAGGGACAGCACAGGTACGCAGTATTTT. Translation gives CASSYRDSTGTQYF. V usage is TRBV5-1 and J usage is TRBJ2-3; TRBD1 agrees at 7 bases. The CDR3 contains 14 residues. Germline CDR1 is SGHRS and CDR2 is YFSETQ.

This chain joins TRBV28 and TRBJ2-4, with 8 bases matching TRBD1. Looked up from germline, CDR1 is MDHEN and CDR2 is SYDVKM. This CDR3 spans 17 amino acids. With 5 bases clipped from V and 0 bases from J, the junction kept 9 bases outside the gene matches. CDR3 residues: CASSTIQGEVAKNIQYF. CDR3 DNA sequence: TGTGCCAGCAGTACCATACAGGGGGAGGTAGCCAAAAACATTCAGTACTTC.

V and J are TRBV28 and TRBJ2-7, with 12 nucleotides matching TRBD2. The CDR3 is made up of 18 amino acids. The V and J ends lost 6 bases and 0 bases, in that order; junction bases with no gene match: 12. Germline V CDR1 and CDR2: MDHEN, SYDVKM. The CDR3 region has the DNA TGTGCCAGCAGAGAGGAGGGACTAGCGGGTTCTCACTCCTACGAGCAGTACTTC. Amino acids: CASREEGLAGSHSYEQYF.

V usage is TRBV2 and J usage is TRBJ2-1; 15 bases fit TRBD2. This CDR3 has 16 residues. The J segment lost 9 bases and the V segment lost 11 bases, leaving 14 bases of the junction unmatched. CDR1 and CDR2 (germline): SNHLY, FYNNEI. DNA for the CDR3: TGTGCCGGCACCGGGACTAGCGGGGGGTCCCATGGTGAGCAGTTCTTC. Translation gives CAGTGTSGGSHGEQFF. Looking up the rest from reference TRBV2 and TRBJ2-1 gives the full variable domain: EPEVTQTPSHQVTQMGQEVILRCVPISNHLYFYWYRQILGQKVEFLVSFYNNEISEKSEIFDDQFSVERPDGSNFTLKIRSTKLEDSAMYFCAGTGTSGGSHGEQFFGPGTRLTVL.

This rearrangement joins TRBV20-1 to TRBJ2-7; TRBD2 is a possible D gene (6 bases). The germline gives CDR1 DFQATT, CDR2 SNEGSKA (reference sequence). Deletions cut 1 base from V and 3 bases from J, with 13 bases between. The CDR3 runs 14 residues. In DNA, the CDR3 is TGCAGTGCTAGAGCCGGAGGAGGGAACTACGAGCAGTACTTC. This translates into CSARAGGGNYEQYF.

This chain connects TRBV6-5 to TRBJ2-7; 8 nucleotides match TRBD1. Germline assignment: CDR1 MNHEY and CDR2 SVGAGI. V lost 6 bases to trimming and J lost 3 bases; unmatched junction nucleotides: 10. CDR3 size: 15 residues. CDR3 in DNA: TGTGCCAGCAGCCTTTACTCAGGGGGCGACTACGAGCAGTACTTC. It specifies CASSLYSGGDYEQYF.

Comments on this clonotype: This sequence may be a read error, since a much larger clone differs from it by one base. The CDR3 does not end in the conserved phenylalanine or tryptophan, so this is likely a read error. V is TRBV20-1 and J is TRBJ1-2; D call uncertain. The CDR3 has 17 residues. CDR1 is DFQATT and CDR2 is SNEGSKA in the germline V gene (reference sequence). V lost 5 bases and J 2 bases, leaving 24 bases between the germline ends. The CDR3 nucleotides read TGCAGTGCTCAGATTCCCCACACAAGGGCAGCCAACTATGGCTACACCTGC. Amino acids: CSAQIPHTRAANYGYTC.

This clonotype was seen a handful of times. The rearrangement joins TRBV20-1 to TRBJ2-3, with 8 bases aligning to TRBD2. V gave up 8 bases and J gave up 0 bases; unmatched junction bases: 4. Germline V gene sequence: CDR1 DFQATT, CDR2 SNEGSKA (reference sequence). The CDR3 extends over 13 amino acids. The CDR3, as DNA: TGCAGTACCTTAGCGGGGAGCACAGATACGCAGTATTTT. This sequence encodes CSTLAGSTDTQYF.